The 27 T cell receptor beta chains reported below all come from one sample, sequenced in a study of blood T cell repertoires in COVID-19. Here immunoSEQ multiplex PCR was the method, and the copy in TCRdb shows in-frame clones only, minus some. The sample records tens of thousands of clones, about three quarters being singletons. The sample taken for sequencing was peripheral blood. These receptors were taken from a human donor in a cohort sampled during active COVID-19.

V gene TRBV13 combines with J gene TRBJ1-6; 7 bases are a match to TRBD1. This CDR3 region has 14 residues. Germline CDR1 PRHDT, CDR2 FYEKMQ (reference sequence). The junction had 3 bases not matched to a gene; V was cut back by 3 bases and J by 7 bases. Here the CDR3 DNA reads TGTGCCAGCAGCTTCGGGACAGTAAATTCACCCCTCCACTTT. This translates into CASSFGTVNSPLHF.

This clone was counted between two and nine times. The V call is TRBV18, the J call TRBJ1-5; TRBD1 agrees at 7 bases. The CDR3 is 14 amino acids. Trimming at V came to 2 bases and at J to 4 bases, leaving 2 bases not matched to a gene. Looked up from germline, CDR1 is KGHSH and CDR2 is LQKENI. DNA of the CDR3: TGTGCCAGCTCACCAGGGACAGCAAATCAGCCCCAGCATTTT. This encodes CASSPGTANQPQHF. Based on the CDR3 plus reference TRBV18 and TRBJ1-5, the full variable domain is NAGVMQNPRHLVRRRGQEARLRCSPMKGHSHVYWYRQLPEEGLKFMVYLQKENIIDESGMPKERFSAEFPKEGPSILRIQQVVRGDSAAYFCASSPGTANQPQHFGDGTRLSIL.

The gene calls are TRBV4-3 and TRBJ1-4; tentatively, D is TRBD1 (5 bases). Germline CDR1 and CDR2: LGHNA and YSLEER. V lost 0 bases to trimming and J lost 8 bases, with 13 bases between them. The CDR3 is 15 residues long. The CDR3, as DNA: TGCGCCAGCAGCCAAGAGGACCAATGGGGCGAAAAACTGTTTTTT. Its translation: CASSQEDQWGEKLFF.

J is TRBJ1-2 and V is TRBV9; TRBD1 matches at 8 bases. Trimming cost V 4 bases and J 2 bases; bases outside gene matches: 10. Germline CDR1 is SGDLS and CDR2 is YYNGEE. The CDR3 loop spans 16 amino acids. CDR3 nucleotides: TGTGCCAGCAGCCCCACCAGTGACAGGGGCAACTATGGCTACACCTTC. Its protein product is CASSPTSDRGNYGYTF.

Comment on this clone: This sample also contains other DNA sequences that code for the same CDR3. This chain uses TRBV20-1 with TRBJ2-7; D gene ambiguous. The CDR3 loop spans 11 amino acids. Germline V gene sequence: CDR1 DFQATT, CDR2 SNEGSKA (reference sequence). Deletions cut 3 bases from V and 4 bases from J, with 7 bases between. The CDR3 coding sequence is TGCAGTGCTAGTAGTACTTACGAGCAGTACTTC. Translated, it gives CSASSTYEQYF.

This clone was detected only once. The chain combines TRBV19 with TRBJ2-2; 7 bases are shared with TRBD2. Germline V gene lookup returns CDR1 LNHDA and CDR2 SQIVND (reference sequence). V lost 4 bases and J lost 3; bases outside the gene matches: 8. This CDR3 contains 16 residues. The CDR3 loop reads CASSRSSGLHTGELFF. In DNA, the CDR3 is TGTGCCAGTAGTAGATCTTCGGGACTACACACCGGGGAGCTGTTTTTT. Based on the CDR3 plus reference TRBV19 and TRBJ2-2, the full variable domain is DGGITQSPKYLFRKEGQNVTLSCEQNLNHDAMYWYRQDPGQGLRLIYYSQIVNDFQKGDIAEGYSVSREKKESFPLTVTSAQKNPTAFYLCASSRSSGLHTGELFFGEGSRLTVL.

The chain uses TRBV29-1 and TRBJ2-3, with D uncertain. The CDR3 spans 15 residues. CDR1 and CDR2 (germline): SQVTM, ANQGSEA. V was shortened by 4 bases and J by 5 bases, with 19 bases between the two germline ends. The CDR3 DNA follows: TGCAGCGTTGCCACTTTCGGCAGGATTCAAGATACGCAGTATTTT. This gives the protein CSVATFGRIQDTQYF.

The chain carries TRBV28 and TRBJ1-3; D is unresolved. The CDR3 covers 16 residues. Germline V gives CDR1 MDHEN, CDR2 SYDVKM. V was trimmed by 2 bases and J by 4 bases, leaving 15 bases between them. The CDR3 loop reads CASSLSRISWGNTIYF. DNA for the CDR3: TGTGCCAGCAGTTTAAGCAGGATTTCGTGGGGAAACACCATATATTTT.

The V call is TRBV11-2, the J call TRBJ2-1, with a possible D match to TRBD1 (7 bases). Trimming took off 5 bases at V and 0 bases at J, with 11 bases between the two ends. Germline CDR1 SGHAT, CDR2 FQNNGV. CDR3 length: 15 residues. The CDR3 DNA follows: TGTGCCAGCAGCCGCGGGACAGACTCCTACAATGAGCAGTTCTTC. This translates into CASSRGTDSYNEQFF.

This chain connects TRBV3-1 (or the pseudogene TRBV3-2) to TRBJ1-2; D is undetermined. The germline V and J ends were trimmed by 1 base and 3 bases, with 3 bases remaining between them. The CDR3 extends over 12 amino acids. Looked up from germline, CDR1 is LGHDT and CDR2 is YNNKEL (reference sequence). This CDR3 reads CASSQADYGYTF. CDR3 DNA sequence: TGTGCCAGCAGCCAAGCGGACTATGGCTACACCTTC.

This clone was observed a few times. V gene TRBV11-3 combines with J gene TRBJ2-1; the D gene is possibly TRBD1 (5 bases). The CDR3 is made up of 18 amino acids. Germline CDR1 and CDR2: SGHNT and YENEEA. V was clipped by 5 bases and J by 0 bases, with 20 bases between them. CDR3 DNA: TGTGCCAGCAGCCACAATAGGGGCGGTTCGAGCTCCTACAATGAGCAGTTCTTC. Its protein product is CASSHNRGGSSSYNEQFF.

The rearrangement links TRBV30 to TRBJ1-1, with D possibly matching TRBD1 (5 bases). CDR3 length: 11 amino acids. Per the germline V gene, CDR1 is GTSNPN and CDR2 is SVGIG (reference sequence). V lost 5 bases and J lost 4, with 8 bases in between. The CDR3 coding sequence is TGTGCCTGGGATAGGGGCACTGAAGCTTTCTTT. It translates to CAWDRGTEAFF.

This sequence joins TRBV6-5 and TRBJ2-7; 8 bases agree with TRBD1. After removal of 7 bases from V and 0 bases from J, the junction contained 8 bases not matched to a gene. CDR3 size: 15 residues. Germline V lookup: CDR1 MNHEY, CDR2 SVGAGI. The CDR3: CASTSDRASSYEQYF. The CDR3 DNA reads TGTGCCAGCACCTCGGACAGGGCGAGCTCCTACGAGCAGTACTTC.

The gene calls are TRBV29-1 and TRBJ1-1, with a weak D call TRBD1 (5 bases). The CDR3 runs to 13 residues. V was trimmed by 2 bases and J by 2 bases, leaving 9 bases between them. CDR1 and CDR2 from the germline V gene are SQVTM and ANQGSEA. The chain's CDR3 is CSVENRLNTEAFF. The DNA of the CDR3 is TGCAGCGTTGAAAACAGGTTAAACACTGAAGCTTTCTTT. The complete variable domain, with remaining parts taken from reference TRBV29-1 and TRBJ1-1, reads SAVISQKPSRDICQRGTSLTIQCQVDSQVTMMFWYRQQPGQSLTLIATANQGSEATYESGFVIDKFPISRPNLTFSTLTVSNMSPEDSSIYLCSVENRLNTEAFFGQGTRLTVV.

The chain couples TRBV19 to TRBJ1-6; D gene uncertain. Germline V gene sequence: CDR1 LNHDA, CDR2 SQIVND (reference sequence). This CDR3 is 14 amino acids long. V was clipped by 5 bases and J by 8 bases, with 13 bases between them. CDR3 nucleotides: TGTGCCAGTAGTGTTTTCCGCCGGGATTCACCCCTCCACTTT. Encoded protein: CASSVFRRDSPLHF.

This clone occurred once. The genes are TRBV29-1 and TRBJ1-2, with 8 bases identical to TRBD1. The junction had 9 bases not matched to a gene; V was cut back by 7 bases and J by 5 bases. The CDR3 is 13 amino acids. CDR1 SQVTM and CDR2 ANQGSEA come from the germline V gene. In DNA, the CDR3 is TGCAGCGCTGCACTGGGGACAGGATATGGCTACACCTTC. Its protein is CSAALGTGYGYTF.

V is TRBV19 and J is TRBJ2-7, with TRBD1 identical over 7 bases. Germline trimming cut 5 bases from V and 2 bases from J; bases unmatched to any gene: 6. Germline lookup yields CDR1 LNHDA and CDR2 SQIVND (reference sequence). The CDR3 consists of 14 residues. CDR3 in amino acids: CASSLRDRPYEQYF. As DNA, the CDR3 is TGTGCCAGTAGTCTCCGGGACAGACCCTACGAGCAGTACTTC.

CDR3 sequence reads: CASSSGTGNPYGEAFF. In DNA, the CDR3 is TGCGCCAGCAGCTCCGGGACAGGGAATCCCTACGGTGAAGCTTTCTTT. V gene TRBV5-1 combines with J gene TRBJ1-1, with 9 bases matching TRBD1. The CDR3 consists of 16 residues. V lost 3 bases, J lost 7 bases, and 13 bases stayed unmatched. CDR1 is SGHRS and CDR2 is YFSETQ in the germline V gene.

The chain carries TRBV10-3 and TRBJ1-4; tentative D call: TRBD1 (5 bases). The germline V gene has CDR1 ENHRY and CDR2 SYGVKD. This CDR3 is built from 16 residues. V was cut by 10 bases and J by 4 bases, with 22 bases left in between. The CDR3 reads CATSRSGLTLNEKLFF. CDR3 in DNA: TGTGCCACCTCCCGGTCGGGACTCACTCTTAATGAAAAACTGTTTTTT.

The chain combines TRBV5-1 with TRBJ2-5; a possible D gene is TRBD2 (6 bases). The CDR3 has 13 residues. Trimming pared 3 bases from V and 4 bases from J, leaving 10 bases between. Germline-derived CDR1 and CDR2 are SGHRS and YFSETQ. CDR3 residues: CASSWDFGETQYF. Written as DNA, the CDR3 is TGCGCCAGCAGCTGGGACTTCGGAGAGACCCAGTACTTC.

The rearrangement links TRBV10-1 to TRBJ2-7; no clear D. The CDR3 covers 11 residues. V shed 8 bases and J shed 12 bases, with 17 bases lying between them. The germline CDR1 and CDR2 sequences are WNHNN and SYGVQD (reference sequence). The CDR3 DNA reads TGCGCCAGCGGCCTTGGAGTCCGGCTGTACTTC. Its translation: CASGLGVRLYF.

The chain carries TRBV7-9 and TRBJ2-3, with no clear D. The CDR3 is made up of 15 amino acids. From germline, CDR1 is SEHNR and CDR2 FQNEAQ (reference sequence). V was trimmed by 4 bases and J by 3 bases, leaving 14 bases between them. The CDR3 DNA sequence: TGTGCCAGCAGCTCCCCCCGGGTTCTTACAGATACGCAGTATTTT. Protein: CASSSPRVLTDTQYF.

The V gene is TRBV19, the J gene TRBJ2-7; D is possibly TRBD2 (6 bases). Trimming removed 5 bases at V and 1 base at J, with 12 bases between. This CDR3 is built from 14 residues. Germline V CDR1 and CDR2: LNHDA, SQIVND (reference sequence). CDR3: CASSAGRRSYEQYF. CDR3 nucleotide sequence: TGTGCCAGTAGTGCGGGAAGGAGGTCCTACGAGCAGTACTTC.

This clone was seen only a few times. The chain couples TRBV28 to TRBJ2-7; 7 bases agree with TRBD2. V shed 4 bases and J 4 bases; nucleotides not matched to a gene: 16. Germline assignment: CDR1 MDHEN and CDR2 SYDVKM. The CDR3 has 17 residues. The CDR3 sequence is CASSSGRGEGVKYEQYF. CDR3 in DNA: TGTGCCAGCAGTTCTGGGAGGGGCGAAGGGGTAAAATACGAGCAGTACTTC.

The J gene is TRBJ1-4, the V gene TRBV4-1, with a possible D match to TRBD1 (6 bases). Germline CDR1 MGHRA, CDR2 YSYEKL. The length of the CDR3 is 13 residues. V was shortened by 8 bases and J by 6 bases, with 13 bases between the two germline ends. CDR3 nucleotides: TGCGCCAGCGCACAGGGAGTGGATGAAAAACTGTTTTTT. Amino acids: CASAQGVDEKLFF.

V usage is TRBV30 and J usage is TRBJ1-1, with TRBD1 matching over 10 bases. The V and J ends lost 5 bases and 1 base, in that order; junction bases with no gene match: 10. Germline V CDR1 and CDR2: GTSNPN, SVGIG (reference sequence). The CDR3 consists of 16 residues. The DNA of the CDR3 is TGTGCCTGGGGACCGAGGGACAGGGGCCAGAACACTGAAGCTTTCTTT. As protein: CAWGPRDRGQNTEAFF.

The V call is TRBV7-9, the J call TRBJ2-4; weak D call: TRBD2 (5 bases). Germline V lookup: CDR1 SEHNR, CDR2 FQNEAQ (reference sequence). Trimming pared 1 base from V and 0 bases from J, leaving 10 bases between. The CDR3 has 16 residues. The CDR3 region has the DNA TGTGCCAGCAGCTTAGACTTCGGGGTAGCCAAAAACATTCAGTACTTC. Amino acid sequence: CASSLDFGVAKNIQYF.